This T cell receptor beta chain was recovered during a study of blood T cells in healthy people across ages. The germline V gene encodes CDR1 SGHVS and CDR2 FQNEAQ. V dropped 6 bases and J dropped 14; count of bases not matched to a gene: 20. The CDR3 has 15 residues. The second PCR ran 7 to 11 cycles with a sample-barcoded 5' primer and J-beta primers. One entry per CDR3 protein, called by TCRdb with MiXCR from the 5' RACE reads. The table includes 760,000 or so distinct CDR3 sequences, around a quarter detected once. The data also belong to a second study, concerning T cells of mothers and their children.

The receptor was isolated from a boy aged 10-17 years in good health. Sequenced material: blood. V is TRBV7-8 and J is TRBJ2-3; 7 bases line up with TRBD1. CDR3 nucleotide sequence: TGTGCCAGCAGACCAACGAACCTGCAGGGGGAAGTTAGGTATTTT. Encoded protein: CASRPTNLQGEVRYF.